The 19 T cell receptor beta chains in this list originate from one sample, sequenced in a study of T cell responses to AZD1222 COVID-19 vaccine. Produced via immunoSEQ multiplex PCR; TCRdb's table is partial and in-frame only. In the table there are about 150,000 clones, approximately 91% of which are singletons. This specimen consisted of peripheral blood, obtained 28 days after the second AZD1222 dose. The receptors here all came from an adult who received the AZD1222 COVID-19 vaccine.

This chain connects TRBV7-9 to TRBJ2-3; D possibly corresponds to TRBD2 (7 bases). The CDR3 totals 15 residues. Trimming cost V 7 bases and J 4 bases, with 18 bases left between them. Germline V gives CDR1 SEHNR, CDR2 FQNEAQ (reference sequence). Here the CDR3 reads CASNPGGAGADTQYF. The CDR3 bases are TGTGCCAGCAACCCTGGGGGGGCGGGAGCAGATACGCAGTATTTT.

The chain links TRBV2 to TRBJ2-2; D might be TRBD1 (5 bases). Germline assignment: CDR1 SNHLY and CDR2 FYNNEI. The CDR3 contains 14 residues. Trimming took off 8 bases at V and 5 bases at J, with 15 bases between the two ends. Written as DNA, the CDR3 is TGTGCCAGCGTGGGTGTAGGGGAAACCGGGGAGCTGTTTTTT. Amino acids: CASVGVGETGELFF.

The chain carries TRBV2 and TRBJ2-6; TRBD1 is a possible D gene (5 bases). Trimming shortened V by 6 bases and J by 0 bases, and 21 bases separated the two germline ends. CDR1 and CDR2 (germline): SNHLY, FYNNEI. This CDR3 has 19 amino acids. This chain's CDR3 is CASSRTTGSTGSGANVLTF. CDR3 bases: TGTGCCAGCAGCAGAACTACAGGTTCAACGGGCTCTGGGGCCAACGTCCTGACTTTC. The whole variable domain, filled in from reference TRBV2 and TRBJ2-6, reads EPEVTQTPSHQVTQMGQEVILRCVPISNHLYFYWYRQILGQKVEFLVSFYNNEISEKSEIFDDQFSVERPDGSNFTLKIRSTKLEDSAMYFCASSRTTGSTGSGANVLTFGAGSRLTVL.

In the case of this clone: Other DNA sequences within the sample encode an identical CDR3. This chain joins TRBV9 and TRBJ1-3; D is ambiguous. There are 12 residues in the CDR3. CDR1 and CDR2 (germline): SGDLS, YYNGEE. Trimming took 0 bases from V and 4 from J, leaving 2 bases between them. The CDR3 here is CASSVEGNTIYF. The CDR3, as DNA: TGTGCCAGCAGCGTAGAAGGAAACACCATATATTTT.

A note on this clone: Other DNA sequences in the sample encode the same CDR3. This rearrangement joins TRBV5-1 to TRBJ1-1; TRBD1 matches 8 bases. Germline values: CDR1 SGHRS, CDR2 YFSETQ. This CDR3 contains 13 residues. The trim removed 5 bases at V and 5 bases at J, leaving 5 bases unmatched. The CDR3 coding sequence is TGCGCCAGCAGTCCAGGGGGCGGAACTGAAGCTTTCTTT. Translation: CASSPGGGTEAFF.

J is TRBJ1-5 and V is TRBV2; 8 bases are a match to TRBD1. Unmatched junction bases numbered 9, after V lost 6 bases and J lost 2 bases. This CDR3 is 16 amino acids long. Germline CDR1 and CDR2: SNHLY and FYNNEI. For the CDR3, the DNA is TGTGCCAGCAGAGCGGACAGGGAGGCAGGCAATCAGCCCCAGCATTTT. It yields the protein CASRADREAGNQPQHF.

The chain employs TRBV14 and TRBJ2-7, with 8 positions matching TRBD1. Per germline, CDR1 SGHDN and CDR2 FVKESK. The CDR3 covers 15 residues. After removal of 4 bases from V and 1 base from J, the junction contained 6 bases not matched to a gene. CDR3 nucleotides: TGTGCCAGCAGCCCTCGGACAGGGTGGTCCTACGAGCAGTACTTC. The encoded protein is CASSPRTGWSYEQYF.

The chain joins TRBV19 to TRBJ2-1, with D perhaps TRBD1 or TRBD2 (5 bases each). CDR3 length: 14 amino acids. The V gene lost 3 bases and the J gene lost 6 bases, with 12 bases spanning the gap. Germline assignment: CDR1 LNHDA and CDR2 SQIVND (reference sequence). CDR3 residues: CASSMWGSVNEQFF. In nucleotides, the CDR3 is TGTGCCAGTAGTATGTGGGGGAGTGTCAATGAGCAGTTCTTC.

This chain joins TRBV30 and TRBJ1-2, with TRBD1 as a possible D gene (6 bases). The CDR3 loop spans 12 amino acids. Germline lookup yields CDR1 GTSNPN and CDR2 SVGIG (reference sequence). The V gene lost 0 bases and the J gene lost 7 bases, with 9 bases spanning the gap. CDR3 in amino acids: CAWSVDRIGYTF. The CDR3 DNA is TGTGCCTGGAGTGTAGACAGGATTGGCTACACCTTC.

The chain recombines TRBV24-1 with TRBJ2-2; D not resolved. The CDR3 loop spans 14 amino acids. CDR1 is KGHDR, CDR2 SFDVKD, per germline. The V and J ends lost 5 bases and 2 bases respectively, with 8 bases between them. CDR3 bases: TGTGCCACCAGTGCTGACCGCAACACCGGGGAGCTGTTTTTT. Translation: CATSADRNTGELFF.

CDR3 amino acids: CASSDRVARYSNQPQHF. Here the CDR3 DNA reads TGTGCCAGCAGTGACAGGGTCGCGAGGTATAGCAATCAGCCCCAGCATTTT. The chain couples TRBV2 to TRBJ1-5; possible D gene TRBD1, 5 bases. Germline V gene sequence: CDR1 SNHLY, CDR2 FYNNEI. Trimming took 3 bases from V and 0 from J, leaving 15 bases between them. The CDR3 totals 17 residues. Full variable domain (missing parts from reference TRBV2 and TRBJ1-5): EPEVTQTPSHQVTQMGQEVILRCVPISNHLYFYWYRQILGQKVEFLVSFYNNEISEKSEIFDDQFSVERPDGSNFTLKIRSTKLEDSAMYFCASSDRVARYSNQPQHFGDGTRLSIL.

CDR3 in DNA: TGTGCCAGCAGTTGGGGGGTTAACACTGGGGCCAACGTCCTGACTTTC. Translated, it gives CASSWGVNTGANVLTF. This chain joins TRBV6-5 and TRBJ2-6; TRBD2 might be the D (6 bases). Germline V gene lookup returns CDR1 MNHEY and CDR2 SVGAGI. This CDR3 comprises 16 residues. Trimming removed 4 bases at V and 2 bases at J, with 12 bases between.

The chain joins TRBV7-3 to TRBJ2-7; a possible D gene is TRBD1 (6 bases). The CDR3 extends over 14 amino acids. Germline CDR1 is SGHTA and CDR2 is FQGTGA. Trimming cost V 4 bases and J 10 bases, with 20 bases left between them. The CDR3 coding sequence is TGTGCCAGCAGCTCAGGGGAACAGATAGACCAACAGTACTTC. It yields the protein CASSSGEQIDQQYF.

The V gene is TRBV2, the J gene TRBJ1-1; tentative D call: TRBD1 (5 bases). V lost 3 bases to trimming and J lost 10 bases, with 15 bases between them. Germline V lookup: CDR1 SNHLY, CDR2 FYNNEI. The CDR3 runs 13 residues. CDR3 coding DNA: TGTGCCAGCAGTGAGACGGTGGGGGGGAGAGCTTTCTTT. Translated, it gives CASSETVGGRAFF.

The rearrangement joins TRBV9 to TRBJ2-2, with 10 bases that match TRBD1. The CDR3 is made up of 16 amino acids. Germline-derived CDR1 and CDR2 are SGDLS and YYNGEE. Trimming at V came to 4 bases and at J to 7 bases, leaving 10 bases not matched to a gene. In DNA, the CDR3 is TGTGCCAGCAGCCCCCGGGACAGGGGCTTTGGCGGGGAGCTGTTTTTT. As protein: CASSPRDRGFGGELFF.

This clone was detected once. V usage is TRBV5-1 and J usage is TRBJ2-7, with 11 bases aligning to TRBD1. CDR3 length: 15 residues. V was clipped by 4 bases and J by 5 bases; unmatched bases: 8. Germline CDR1 and CDR2: SGHRS and YFSETQ. CDR3 protein: CASSHTGTGGDEQYF. The CDR3, as DNA: TGCGCCAGCAGCCATACCGGGACAGGGGGGGACGAGCAGTACTTC.

The rearrangement links TRBV10-1 to TRBJ2-7, with a weak D call TRBD1 (6 bases). The ends were cut back, 0 bases at V and 5 bases at J, with 11 bases in the middle. Germline-derived CDR1 and CDR2 are WNHNN and SYGVQD (reference sequence). There are 14 residues in the CDR3. The CDR3 protein is CASSESGRGNEQYF. Written as DNA, the CDR3 is TGCGCCAGCAGTGAGTCGGGCAGGGGAAACGAGCAGTACTTC.

The chain links TRBV5-1 to TRBJ1-1, with TRBD1 matching 10 bases. CDR1 is SGHRS, CDR2 YFSETQ, per germline. The V and J ends lost 3 bases and 1 base, in that order; junction bases with no gene match: 9. There are 17 residues in the CDR3. Here the CDR3 DNA reads TGCGCCAGCAGCTCCAACCCGGGACAGGGGACGAACACTGAAGCTTTCTTT. This gives the protein CASSSNPGQGTNTEAFF.

The chain links TRBV27 to TRBJ1-3; D remains ambiguous. The CDR3 loop spans 13 amino acids. Germline CDR1 reads MNHEY; CDR2 reads SMNVEV (reference sequence). Trimming cost V 3 bases and J 3 bases, with 6 bases left between them. CDR3 sequence reads: CASSFNGGNTIYF. The CDR3 DNA reads TGTGCCAGCAGTTTCAACGGTGGAAACACCATATATTTT.